This T cell receptor beta chain emerged from a study of graft-versus-host responses after intestinal transplantation (dated by TCRdb to about 2021). Study-wide context: The transplants that recipients received were multivisceral, liver-intestinal, or isolated intestinal. The cohort enrolled 24 intestinal transplant recipients, one of whom was a retransplant, and a few patients without pretransplant specimens were excluded. Alloreactive clones were identified by sequencing pre-transplant mixed lymphocyte reaction products and comparing these products with unstimulated pre-transplant donor and recipient T cells. Rather than going through the commercial service, samples from a few later patients were sequenced in-house on an Illumina MiSeq and processed with MiXCR. Graft-versus-host and host-versus-graft alloreactive T cell clones were tracked in the graft, circulation and bone marrow after intestinal transplantation using bulk TCR-beta CDR3 sequencing. Every recipient was given anti-thymocyte globulin induction, followed by about 3 years of maintenance tacrolimus and steroids. Donor T cell macrochimerism was defined as a peak of at least 4% donor T cells among recipient peripheral blood mononuclear cells. On the study overall, not on this receptor specifically: Early after transplant, peak levels of circulating GvH clones were associated with declines in HvG clones. In patients with donor T cell macrochimerism, the allografts had high GvH to HvG T cell clonal ratios. Conclusions were limited by the relatively low number and heterogeneity of intestinal transplant patients. GvH clones were detected in recipient bone marrow, and some of these GvH clones were observed earlier in ileal mucosa or blood, consistent with an intestinal mucosal origin.

The receptor library was made with the immunoSEQ multiplex PCR assay. For most patients, genomic DNA was subjected to high-throughput TCR-beta CDR3 sequencing by Adaptive Biotechnologies. The paper's data handling went like this. Adaptive's ImmunoSEQ software was the source of the TCR sequencing data for 18 patients, while a few other patients were processed with MiXCR and VDJtools. CDR3 nucleotide sequences shared by donor and recipient were removed because the origin of these sequences could not be assigned. Alloreactive clones required at least 2-fold expansion over unstimulated cells and minimum CFSE-low frequency of 0.002% (template counts) or 0.001% (read counts). Mappable clones were those detected in sequenced pre-transplant spleen, lymph node, or MLR CFSE-low populations of the donor or recipient. Cumulative frequency of alloreactive clones was calculated as a percentage of all sequences weighted by copy number. Held by TCRdb, this immuneACCESS table contains in-frame sequences only and omits some clones. Under half of the omission traces to an unresolved V gene where checked; the cause of the rest is unknown. The V and J calls and clone size were taken over from that table, and D and trimming were inferred from the DNA. Counted in this sample were some 13,000 clones; around 88% of them appeared once. The top ten constitute roughly 50% of the sample.

As regards this clone: What antigen it recognizes has not been identified. The input lacks base qualities; no much larger clone sits a single base away.

Blood samples were collected up to 4 times in the first month after transplant and then at least monthly when available. The germline V gene provides CDR1 MNHEY and CDR2 SVGAGI. The CDR3 goes from the cysteine to the phenylalanine over 15 residues. Here the CDR3 DNA is all that survives: 45 bases in frame from base 1. Trimmed from V: 7 bases; trimmed from J: 7 bases; junction bases lacking a gene match: 10. The sequence links TRBV6-5 to TRBJ2-1, and 10 junctional nucleotides match TRBD1. This clonotype was obtained from a human patient who received an intestinal transplant, so some T cells may come from the graft donor. The source was PBMCs, collected about 130 days after transplant. This receptor carries the CDR3 CASKGGGTGENEQFF. The DNA sequence is TGTGCCAGCAAAGGGGGTGGGACAGGGGAAAATGAGCAGTTCTTC.